The 16 T cell receptor beta chains presented below share a single source sample, sequenced in a study of lymphopenia after photon versus proton radiotherapy. Generated by immunoSEQ multiplex PCR, the TCRdb table keeps only in-frame clones and is missing some. The sample shows 70,000 or so clones, approximately 90% of them seen only once. The material sequenced was peripheral blood, taken from a patient treated with photon-based radiotherapy. The receptors were gathered from a woman between 40 and 50 years old with cholangiocarcinoma.

V and J are TRBV5-1 and TRBJ2-3, with TRBD2 matching 11 bases. The CDR3 has 19 amino acids. Germline lookup yields CDR1 SGHRS and CDR2 YFSETQ. V gave up 2 bases and J gave up 2 bases; unmatched junction bases: 13. CDR3 DNA: TGCGCCAGCAGCTTCTCTCGTTTCCCGACTAGCGGGGACACAGATACGCAGTATTTT. Protein product: CASSFSRFPTSGDTDTQYF.

The chain uses TRBV18 and TRBJ2-5, with 7 bases lining up with TRBD2. This CDR3 comprises 15 residues. Germline loops: CDR1 KGHSH, CDR2 LQKENI. With 3 bases clipped from V and 2 bases from J, the junction kept 6 bases outside the gene matches. CDR3 nucleotide sequence: TGTGCCAGCTCACCTATTCCTAGCGGACAAGAGACCCAGTACTTC. Translation gives CASSPIPSGQETQYF. The complete variable domain, with remaining parts taken from reference TRBV18 and TRBJ2-5, reads NAGVMQNPRHLVRRRGQEARLRCSPMKGHSHVYWYRQLPEEGLKFMVYLQKENIIDESGMPKERFSAEFPKEGPSILRIQQVVRGDSAAYFCASSPIPSGQETQYFGPGTRLLVL.

This chain joins TRBV5-5 and TRBJ2-1, with 7 bases lining up with TRBD1. V was pared by 4 bases and J by 4 bases, with 5 bases of the junction left unmatched. The CDR3 has 14 amino acids. Germline V gene lookup returns CDR1 SGHKS and CDR2 YYEKEE (reference sequence). The CDR3 DNA reads as TGTGCCAGCAGCCGGGACAGAGCATACAATGAGCAGTTCTTC. This codes for CASSRDRAYNEQFF.

The chain combines TRBV4-3 with TRBJ2-1, with 8 bases identical to TRBD1. V dropped 0 bases and J dropped 4; count of bases not matched to a gene: 2. Per germline, CDR1 LGHNA and CDR2 YSLEER. The CDR3 contains 15 residues. CDR3 residues: CASSQEQGVYNEQFF. In DNA form, the CDR3 reads TGCGCCAGCAGCCAAGAACAGGGGGTGTACAATGAGCAGTTCTTC.

The J gene is TRBJ1-2, the V gene TRBV29-1; 7 bases are a match to TRBD1. With 7 bases clipped from V and 4 bases from J, the junction kept 6 bases outside the gene matches. The CDR3 covers 12 residues. The germline gives CDR1 SQVTM, CDR2 ANQGSEA. CDR3 in amino acids: CSDGQASYGYTF. CDR3 nucleotide sequence: TGCAGCGACGGACAGGCTTCCTATGGCTACACCTTC. Supplemented by reference TRBV29-1 and TRBJ1-2, the full variable domain reads SAVISQKPSRDICQRGTSLTIQCQVDSQVTMMFWYRQQPGQSLTLIATANQGSEATYESGFVIDKFPISRPNLTFSTLTVSNMSPEDSSIYLCSDGQASYGYTFGSGTRLTVV.

This clone occurred once. The rearrangement links TRBV21-1 to TRBJ2-7; TRBD1, the D gene given by the table, was not confirmed from the DNA. TRBV21-1 is labeled a pseudogene. CDR3 length equals 16 residues. In DNA form, the CDR3 reads TGTGCCAGCAGCAAAGCCTCAGGGTCACGTCGCGGCGAGCAGTACTTC. It translates to CASSKASGSRRGEQYF.

The chain joins TRBV30 to TRBJ2-3, with 7 bases lining up with TRBD1. V was pared by 8 bases and J by 0 bases, with 8 bases of the junction left unmatched. The CDR3 has 14 amino acids. From germline, CDR1 is GTSNPN and CDR2 SVGIG (reference sequence). CDR3 in DNA: TGTGCCCCCAACCGGGACAGCAGCACAGATACGCAGTATTTT. The encoded protein is CAPNRDSSTDTQYF.

The V and J genes are TRBV6-1 and TRBJ2-4, with 8 bases matching TRBD2. Germline assignment: CDR1 MNHNS and CDR2 SASEGT. The ends lost 6 bases at V and 6 bases at J; junction bases unmatched: 7. This CDR3 has 14 residues. The CDR3 protein is CASRVAGPGNIQYF. CDR3 in DNA: TGTGCCAGCAGAGTAGCGGGACCGGGAAACATTCAGTACTTC.

A single count supports this clone. This chain links TRBV9 with TRBJ2-1; 10 bases are shared with TRBD1. CDR1 is SGDLS, CDR2 YYNGEE, per germline. The CDR3 extends over 15 amino acids. V gave up 3 bases and J gave up 5 bases; unmatched junction bases: 5. The CDR3 is CASSAGQGVNNEQFF. Written as DNA, the CDR3 is TGTGCCAGCAGCGCCGGACAGGGGGTGAACAATGAGCAGTTCTTC.

Only one count was recorded for this clone. The V and J genes are TRBV27 and TRBJ2-2, with 7 bases that match TRBD1. The CDR3 totals 16 residues. V was clipped by 9 bases and J by 1 base; unmatched bases: 11. Per the germline V gene, CDR1 is MNHEY and CDR2 is SMNVEV (reference sequence). The CDR3: CASTFDRDVNTGELFF. CDR3 coding DNA: TGTGCCAGTACCTTCGACAGGGACGTGAACACCGGGGAGCTGTTTTTT.

This chain connects TRBV18 to TRBJ2-5; TRBD2 agrees at 9 bases. This CDR3 contains 14 residues. V gave up 1 base and J gave up 5 bases; unmatched junction bases: 2. The germline CDR1 and CDR2 sequences are KGHSH and LQKENI. CDR3 sequence: CASSPLAGEETQYF. In DNA, the CDR3 is TGTGCCAGCTCACCACTAGCGGGAGAGGAGACCCAGTACTTC.

The V call is TRBV7-6, the J call TRBJ2-3, with TRBD2 matching 11 bases. The CDR3 totals 17 residues. Looked up from germline, CDR1 is SGHVS and CDR2 is FNYEAQ. Unmatched junction bases numbered 9, after V lost 6 bases and J lost 1 base. CDR3 region: CASRHLAGGGGTDTQYF. CDR3 DNA: TGTGCCAGCAGACACCTAGCGGGGGGCGGGGGCACAGATACGCAGTATTTT.

The chain uses TRBV6-6 and TRBJ1-4; D possibly corresponds to TRBD1 (5 bases). The CDR3 consists of 15 residues. V dropped 0 bases and J dropped 8 bases, with 13 bases sitting between them. Looked up from germline, CDR1 is MNHNY and CDR2 is SVGAGI (reference sequence). This CDR3 reads CASSYSGGRGEKLFF. CDR3 DNA: TGTGCCAGCAGTTACTCGGGAGGAAGGGGCGAAAAACTGTTTTTT.

The V call is TRBV5-1, the J call TRBJ2-7, with D perhaps matching TRBD1 (5 bases). CDR1 and CDR2 from the germline V gene are SGHRS and YFSETQ. The CDR3 consists of 13 residues. V gave up 2 bases and J gave up 2 bases, with 8 bases separating them. The DNA of the CDR3 is TGCGCCAGCAGCTTAGAACAGGCCTACGAGCAGTACTTC. It is translated as CASSLEQAYEQYF.

The gene calls are TRBV6-1 and TRBJ2-7; a possible D gene is TRBD2 (5 bases). The V and J ends lost 8 bases and 4 bases respectively, with 12 bases between them. Germline CDR1 is MNHNS and CDR2 is SASEGT. CDR3 length: 12 residues. The CDR3 loop is CASLVPGYEQYF. The CDR3 DNA sequence: TGTGCCAGCCTAGTGCCGGGGTACGAGCAGTACTTC.

This chain links TRBV29-1 with TRBJ1-1, with 12 bases identical to TRBD1. Germline trimming cut 7 bases from V and 4 bases from J; bases unmatched to any gene: 4. CDR1 and CDR2 (germline): SQVTM, ANQGSEA. There are 13 residues in the CDR3. DNA of the CDR3: TGCAGCGGCCGGGACAGGGGGCCCACTGAAGCTTTCTTT. Translating gives CSGRDRGPTEAFF.